Below, 32 T cell receptor beta chains from the same sample are listed, as sequenced in a study of blood T cell repertoires in COVID-19. Measured with immunoSEQ multiplex PCR; TCRdb has only the in-frame clones, and not every one. In the table there are 300,000 to 450,000 clones, around 87% of which are singletons. Source material: PBMCs or T cells enriched from blood (not recorded which). The receptor set was obtained from a middle-aged man in a cohort exposed to, infected with or recovered from COVID-19 (not recorded which).

CDR3 sequence (DNA): TGCGCCAGCAGCTTGGTGGAGGGCGACACTGAAGCTTTCTTT. Its translation is CASSLVEGDTEAFF. The rearrangement joins TRBV5-1 to TRBJ1-1; D uncertain. V lost 0 bases, J lost 3 bases, and 9 bases lay in between. The CDR3 is made up of 14 amino acids. Looked up from germline, CDR1 is SGHRS and CDR2 is YFSETQ.

The J gene is TRBJ1-3, the V gene TRBV24-1, with 7 bases identical to TRBD1. V gave up 12 bases and J gave up 1 base; unmatched junction bases: 8. Germline V gene lookup returns CDR1 KGHDR and CDR2 SFDVKD. The CDR3 totals 14 residues. CDR3 in amino acids: CASSQGVSGNTIYF. The CDR3 coding sequence is TGTGCCTCTTCCCAGGGGGTGTCTGGAAACACCATATATTTT.

The chain has TRBV28 and TRBJ2-4; 8 bases agree with TRBD1. Per germline, CDR1 MDHEN and CDR2 SYDVKM. The junction had 6 bases not matched to a gene; V was cut back by 10 bases and J by 4 bases. The CDR3 is 13 amino acids. CDR3 in amino acids: CATDRTGKNIQYF. The CDR3 DNA follows: TGTGCCACGGATCGGACAGGGAAAAACATTCAGTACTTC.

For the CDR3, the DNA is TGTGCCAGCAGCCGCGGAGCGGGCCCCACCGGGGAGCTGTTTTTT. It is translated as CASSRGAGPTGELFF. This chain links TRBV3-1 (or the pseudogene TRBV3-2) with TRBJ2-2; tentatively, D is TRBD2 (6 bases). Looked up from germline, CDR1 is LGHDT and CDR2 is YNNKEL (reference sequence). Trimming shortened V by 4 bases and J by 4 bases, and 13 bases separated the two germline ends. The CDR3 runs 15 residues.

This chain uses TRBV9 with TRBJ2-5, with D unclear. Germline V CDR1 and CDR2: SGDLS, YYNGEE. The V end lost 0 bases, the J end lost 3 bases, and 9 bases lay between the germline ends. This CDR3 has 14 residues. The CDR3 here is CASSVESRKETQYF. CDR3 in DNA: TGTGCCAGCAGCGTAGAAAGCCGTAAAGAGACCCAGTACTTC.

The chain is built from TRBV9 and TRBJ2-2; no firm D call. Germline-derived CDR1 and CDR2 are SGDLS and YYNGEE. The CDR3 sequence is 14 residues long. The V end lost 3 bases, the J end lost 0 bases, and 6 bases lay between the germline ends. The CDR3 bases are TGTGCCAGCAGCGCTCCCCCGAACACCGGGGAGCTGTTTTTT. Amino acids: CASSAPPNTGELFF.

The gene calls are TRBV12-5 and TRBJ2-7; 9 nucleotides line up with TRBD2. Germline CDR1 and CDR2: LGHNT and FRNRAP. The CDR3 runs 16 residues. Trimming cost V 4 bases and J 6 bases; bases outside gene matches: 13. The CDR3 reads CASGWVQGGAGGEQYF. The DNA for the CDR3 is TGTGCTAGTGGTTGGGTACAGGGTGGAGCGGGAGGCGAGCAGTACTTC.

V gene TRBV9 combines with J gene TRBJ2-2; 8 nucleotides match TRBD2. The V and J ends lost 4 bases and 6 bases, in that order; junction bases with no gene match: 11. Germline V gene data show CDR1 as SGDLS and CDR2 as YYNGEE. The CDR3 extends over 16 amino acids. The CDR3 coding sequence is TGTGCCAGCAGCCCCCGAGCGGGAGTAAGGGCCGGGGAGCTGTTTTTT. Translating gives CASSPRAGVRAGELFF.

This chain uses TRBV7-2 with TRBJ1-3; 10 positions agree with TRBD1. Trimming at V came to 3 bases and at J to 7 bases, leaving 0 bases not matched to a gene. Germline V gene data show CDR1 as SGHTA and CDR2 as FQGNSA. There are 13 residues in the CDR3. CDR3: CASSLDRGNTIYF. The DNA for the CDR3 is TGTGCCAGCAGCTTGGACAGGGGGAACACCATATATTTT.

This sequence joins TRBV9 and TRBJ2-7; 10 bases agree with TRBD2. This CDR3 comprises 14 residues. Trimming at V came to 3 bases and at J to 5 bases, leaving 5 bases not matched to a gene. Germline loops: CDR1 SGDLS, CDR2 YYNGEE. CDR3 bases: TGTGCCAGCAGCGCTAGCGGGAGTATAGACGAGCAGTACTTC. This encodes CASSASGSIDEQYF.

This chain's CDR3 is CASSLSTPPYNEQFF. Here the CDR3 DNA reads TGTGCCAGCAGTTTGAGCACTCCGCCCTACAATGAGCAGTTCTTC. The rearrangement joins TRBV28 to TRBJ2-1; D remains ambiguous. The CDR3 spans 15 residues. Between the trimmed V and J ends, which lost 3 bases and 2 bases, there was a span of 11 bases. CDR1 and CDR2 from the germline V gene are MDHEN and SYDVKM.

The chain links TRBV7-9 to TRBJ1-6; 10 bases are shared with TRBD1. V lost 0 bases, J lost 9 bases, and 5 bases stayed unmatched. The germline V gene encodes CDR1 SEHNR and CDR2 FQNEAQ (reference sequence). The CDR3 contains 16 residues. The CDR3 is CASSLALGQGVSPLHF. In DNA form, the CDR3 reads TGTGCCAGCAGCTTAGCCCTAGGACAGGGGGTTTCACCCCTCCACTTT.

Comment on this clone: The sample holds other DNA sequences that translate to the same CDR3. The gene calls are TRBV15 and TRBJ2-7; D might be TRBD2 (6 bases). V gave up 1 base and J gave up 1 base, with 8 bases separating them. CDR1 is LNHNV and CDR2 is YYDKDF in the germline V gene (reference sequence). The CDR3 spans 14 residues. The CDR3 region is CATSRGGVSYEQYF. The DNA of the CDR3 is TGTGCCACCAGCAGAGGGGGGGTTTCCTACGAGCAGTACTTC.

The chain joins TRBV10-2 to TRBJ1-5; 7 bases map to TRBD1. In germline, CDR1 is WSHSY, CDR2 SAAADI. The trim removed 3 bases at V and 7 bases at J, leaving 15 bases unmatched. CDR3 length: 17 residues. For the CDR3, the DNA is TGCGCCAGCAGTGAAGGGGGCCTGGGGGGCTTGGCCCAGCCCCAGCATTTT. It codes for CASSEGGLGGLAQPQHF.

The DNA of the CDR3 is TGCGCCAGCAGTGGGTCACGGACTAGCGGGAGTAACTATGAGCAGTTCTTC. This encodes CASSGSRTSGSNYEQFF. This sequence joins TRBV10-1 and TRBJ2-1; the match to TRBD2 covers 13 bases. J was trimmed by 8 bases and V by 4 bases; bases with no gene match: 11. Per germline, CDR1 WNHNN and CDR2 SYGVQD (reference sequence). The CDR3 contains 17 residues.

V is TRBV7-2 and J is TRBJ1-2, with D possibly TRBD1 on 5 matching bases. The ends were cut back, 2 bases at V and 8 bases at J, with 15 bases in the middle. This CDR3 spans 14 amino acids. Germline CDR1 is SGHTA and CDR2 is FQGNSA. The CDR3 sequence is CASSLPGRDRGYTF. For the CDR3, the DNA is TGTGCCAGCAGCTTACCGGGCAGGGATAGAGGCTACACCTTC.

The V and J genes are TRBV5-4 and TRBJ2-2, with a possible D match to TRBD2 (6 bases). The CDR3 sequence is 16 residues long. Trimming took 0 bases from V and 4 from J, leaving 13 bases between them. Germline CDR1 is SGHNT and CDR2 is YYREEE (reference sequence). CDR3 nucleotides: TGTGCCAGCAGCTTGGATGCCGGGAGAAGCACCGGGGAGCTGTTTTTT. It yields the protein CASSLDAGRSTGELFF.

The chain couples TRBV6-1 to TRBJ2-7, with D maybe TRBD1 (5 bases). V gave up 2 bases and J gave up 0 bases, with 14 bases separating them. Germline V gene sequence: CDR1 MNHNS, CDR2 SASEGT. This CDR3 has 16 residues. The CDR3 loop is CASSELTGDSSYEQYF. DNA for the CDR3: TGTGCCAGCAGTGAATTAACAGGAGACAGCTCCTACGAGCAGTACTTC.

V and J are TRBV19 and TRBJ2-7, with D possibly matching TRBD1 (5 bases). Deletions cut 1 base from V and 3 bases from J, with 13 bases between. The CDR3 extends over 15 amino acids. From germline, CDR1 is LNHDA and CDR2 SQIVND (reference sequence). The chain's CDR3 is CASSIGKGPIYEQYF. The CDR3 DNA reads as TGTGCCAGTAGTATAGGTAAGGGGCCCATCTACGAGCAGTACTTC.

This clone was seen only a few times. In DNA, the CDR3 is TGTGCCAGCAGTTTGCGAGAAACTGAAGCTTTCTTT. It specifies CASSLRETEAFF. This chain uses TRBV28 with TRBJ1-1; D ambiguous. The germline V and J ends were trimmed by 3 bases and 5 bases, with 7 bases remaining between them. This CDR3 spans 12 amino acids. Germline V CDR1 and CDR2: MDHEN, SYDVKM.

This rearrangement joins TRBV10-1 to TRBJ2-1; 11 bases agree with TRBD1. CDR1 and CDR2 (germline): WNHNN, SYGVQD (reference sequence). With V trimmed by 5 bases and J by 8 bases, 5 bases remained unmatched. This CDR3 comprises 14 residues. The CDR3 DNA is TGCGCCAGCAGTAGGACAGGGGGCATCGATGAGCAGTTCTTC. Translating it yields CASSRTGGIDEQFF.

The V call is TRBV5-1, the J call TRBJ2-1, with TRBD2 matching over 12 bases. CDR1 SGHRS and CDR2 YFSETQ come from the germline V gene. The ends lost 4 bases at V and 8 bases at J; junction bases unmatched: 13. There are 17 residues in the CDR3. CDR3 sequence (DNA): TGCGCCAGCAGCATCTTACTAGCGGGGGGAAGTGTAGATGAGCAGTTCTTC. It yields the protein CASSILLAGGSVDEQFF.

This chain joins TRBV4-2 and TRBJ2-7; 10 bases line up with TRBD2. The germline gives CDR1 LGHNA, CDR2 YNFKEQ. V lost 4 bases to trimming and J lost 2 bases; unmatched junction nucleotides: 5. The CDR3 runs to 15 residues. Written as DNA, the CDR3 is TGTGCCAGCAGCCCCGGACTAGCGGAGACCTACGAGCAGTACTTC. This encodes CASSPGLAETYEQYF.

V is TRBV15 and J is TRBJ1-1; D possibly corresponds to TRBD1 (6 bases). The CDR3 is made up of 14 amino acids. V was pared by 3 bases and J by 3 bases, with 11 bases between. Germline CDR1 and CDR2: LNHNV and YYDKDF (reference sequence). CDR3 in amino acids: CATSSTQGYTEAFF. The CDR3 nucleotides are TGTGCCACCAGCAGTACACAGGGCTACACTGAAGCTTTCTTT. Variable domain in full (rest from reference TRBV15 and TRBJ1-1): DAMVIQNPRYQVTQFGKPVTLSCSQTLNHNVMYWYQQKSSQAPKLLFHYYDKDFNNEADTPDNFQSRRPNTSFCFLDIRSPGLGDTAMYLCATSSTQGYTEAFFGQGTRLTVV.

This rearrangement joins TRBV27 to TRBJ2-1, with 11 bases lining up with TRBD2. Per the germline V gene, CDR1 is MNHEY and CDR2 is SMNVEV (reference sequence). There are 16 residues in the CDR3. V was pared by 5 bases and J by 4 bases, with 7 bases of the junction left unmatched. CDR3 in DNA: TGTGCCAGCAGTCTACGCGGGACTAGCGGATACAATGAGCAGTTCTTC. It yields the protein CASSLRGTSGYNEQFF.

The gene calls are TRBV5-1 and TRBJ2-2; 7 bases agree with TRBD1. Germline V gene lookup returns CDR1 SGHRS and CDR2 YFSETQ. CDR3 length: 14 amino acids. The J segment lost 6 bases and the V segment lost 4 bases, leaving 6 bases of the junction unmatched. For the CDR3, the DNA is TGCGCCAGCAGCGTTCAGGGGGATTCCGGGGAGCTGTTTTTT. It encodes CASSVQGDSGELFF.

This clone has just one count. The V gene is TRBV5-1, the J gene TRBJ2-7; 9 bases match TRBD2. There are 16 residues in the CDR3. Germline V lookup: CDR1 SGHRS, CDR2 YFSETQ. The V and J ends lost 4 bases and 0 bases, in that order; junction bases with no gene match: 8. Written as DNA, the CDR3 is TGCGCCAGCAGCCCTAATGGCGGGAGGGCCTCCTACGAGCAGTACTTC. The encoded protein is CASSPNGGRASYEQYF. The variable domain in full, completed from reference TRBV5-1 and TRBJ2-7, reads KAGVTQTPRYLIKTRGQQVTLSCSPISGHRSVSWYQQTPGQGLQFLFEYFSETQRNKGNFPGRFSGRQFSNSRSEMNVSTLELGDSALYLCASSPNGGRASYEQYFGPGTRLTVT.

This rearrangement joins TRBV7-2 to TRBJ1-5, with D tentatively TRBD1 (5 bases). Germline V gene sequence: CDR1 SGHTA, CDR2 FQGNSA. V was shortened by 2 bases and J by 0 bases, with 14 bases between the two germline ends. CDR3 length: 17 residues. The CDR3 DNA reads as TGTGCCAGCAGCTTAAGGCCAGGGCTCGATAGCAATCAGCCCCAGCATTTT. It specifies CASSLRPGLDSNQPQHF. The variable domain in full, with the rest retrieved from reference TRBV7-2 and TRBJ1-5, is GAGVSQSPSNKVTEKGKDVELRCDPISGHTALYWYRQSLGQGLEFLIYFQGNSAPDKSGLPSDRFSAERTGGSVSTLTIQRTQQEDSAVYLCASSLRPGLDSNQPQHFGDGTRLSIL.

The V call is TRBV20-1, the J call TRBJ2-7; 11 bases are shared with TRBD2. The CDR3 contains 16 residues. V was clipped by 3 bases and J by 1 base; unmatched bases: 8. The V gene's germline CDR1 is DFQATT and CDR2 SNEGSKA (reference sequence). CDR3 bases: TGCAGTGCTAGTCTCTTAGCGGGAGGGCAATCCTACGAGCAGTACTTC. This translates into CSASLLAGGQSYEQYF.

This clone has only one observation. V gene TRBV24-1 combines with J gene TRBJ2-2; TRBD1 is a possible D gene (5 bases). CDR3 length: 17 residues. CDR1 KGHDR and CDR2 SFDVKD come from the germline V gene. V lost 4 bases and J lost 1, with 15 bases in between. The CDR3 loop reads CATSDIQGAQNTGELFF. For the CDR3, the DNA is TGTGCCACCAGTGACATCCAGGGTGCGCAGAACACCGGGGAGCTGTTTTTT.

The chain employs TRBV21-1 and TRBJ2-1; whether TRBD1, the table's D call, matches the DNA was not checked. TRBV21-1 is marked as a pseudogene. The CDR3 length is 17 residues. The CDR3 loop reads CASSKSFMDSFYNEQFF. The CDR3 DNA follows: TGTGCCAGCAGCAAATCCTTCATGGACAGTTTCTACAATGAGCAGTTCTTC.

V usage is TRBV10-3 and J usage is TRBJ2-3, with TRBD2 matching 16 bases. The CDR3 length is 15 residues. The germline V gene encodes CDR1 ENHRY and CDR2 SYGVKD. V trimming: 5 bases; J trimming: 6 bases; junction bases outside the gene matches: 2. As DNA, the CDR3 is TGTGCCATCAGTCCGGGACTAGCGGGAGGGGATACGCAGTATTTT. This codes for CAISPGLAGGDTQYF.